The T cell receptor (beta chain) described here comes from a study of cytomegalovirus exposure and HLA in healthy donors. General observations from the study: Cytomegalovirus status was reportedly diagnosed by the classifier with high specificity and sensitivity.

Turning to this clone: Its specificity is not known.

V dropped 0 bases and J dropped 4 bases, with 15 bases sitting between them. Germline CDR1 reads LNHNV; CDR2 reads YYDKDF (reference sequence). The CDR3 runs 16 residues. Clones were read by immunoSEQ multiplex PCR, and TCRdb kept only the in-frame ones, dropping some. Of 200,000 to 250,000 clones listed, 87% were seen once; the top ten hold around 12%. Material for sequencing was PBMCs. The chain uses TRBV15 and TRBJ1-2; weak D call: TRBD1 (5 bases). The clonotype originates from a man younger than 35 in good health and CMV-seropositive. CDR3 in amino acids: CATSRDRPGTGYGYTF. CDR3 nucleotide sequence: TGTGCCACCAGCAGAGATAGGCCCGGGACGGGCTATGGCTACACCTTC.